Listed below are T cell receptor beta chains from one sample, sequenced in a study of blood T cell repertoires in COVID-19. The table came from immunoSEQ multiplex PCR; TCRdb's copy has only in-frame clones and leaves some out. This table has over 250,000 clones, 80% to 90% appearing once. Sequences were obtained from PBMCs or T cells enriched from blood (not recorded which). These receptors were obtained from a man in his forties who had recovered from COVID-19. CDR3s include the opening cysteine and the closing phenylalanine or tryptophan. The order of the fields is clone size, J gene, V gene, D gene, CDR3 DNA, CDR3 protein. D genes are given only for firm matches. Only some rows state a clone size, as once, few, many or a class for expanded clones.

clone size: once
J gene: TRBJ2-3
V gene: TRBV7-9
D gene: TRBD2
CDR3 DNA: TGTGCCAGCAGCCCACCCACAGGACTAGCGGGGGAAAAAAGGGATACGCAGTATTTT
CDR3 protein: CASSPPTGLAGEKRDTQYF

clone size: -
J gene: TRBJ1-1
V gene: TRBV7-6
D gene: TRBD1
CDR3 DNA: TGTGCCAGCAGCGCAGGTTCAGGGGACAGGGGCACTGAAGCTTTCTTT
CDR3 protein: CASSAGSGDRGTEAFF

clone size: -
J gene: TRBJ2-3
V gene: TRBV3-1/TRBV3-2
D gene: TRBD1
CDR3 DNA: TGTGCCAGCAGTCGGGGACAGGGAGGAGATACGCAGTATTTT
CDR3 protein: CASSRGQGGDTQYF

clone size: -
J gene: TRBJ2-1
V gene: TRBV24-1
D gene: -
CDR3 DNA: TGTGCCACCAGTGATCCACAGACAGGCTTTTGGGACTACAATGAGCAGTTCTTC
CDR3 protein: CATSDPQTGFWDYNEQFF

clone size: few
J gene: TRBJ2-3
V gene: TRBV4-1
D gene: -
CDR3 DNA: TGCGCCAGCAGCCAACGTCCCCCATACATCCTAGATACGCAGTATTTT
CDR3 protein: CASSQRPPYILDTQYF

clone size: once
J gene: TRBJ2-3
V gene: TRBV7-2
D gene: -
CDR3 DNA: TGTGCCAGCAGCTCTACAGGGTCAGATACGCAGTATTTT
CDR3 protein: CASSSTGSDTQYF

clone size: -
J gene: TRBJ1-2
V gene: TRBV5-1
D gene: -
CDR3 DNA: TGCGCCAGCAGCTATACAGGGTCCGGCTATGGCTACACCTTC
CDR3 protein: CASSYTGSGYGYTF

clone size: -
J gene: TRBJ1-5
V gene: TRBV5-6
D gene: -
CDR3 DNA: TGTGCCAGCAGCTTGGCCGGGTCTAGCAATCAGCCCCAGCATTTT
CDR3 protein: CASSLAGSSNQPQHF

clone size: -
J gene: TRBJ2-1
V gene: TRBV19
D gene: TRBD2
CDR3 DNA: TGTGCCAGTAGTAGGGGCCGACTAGCGGGTTACTACAATGAGCAGTTCTTC
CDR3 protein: CASSRGRLAGYYNEQFF

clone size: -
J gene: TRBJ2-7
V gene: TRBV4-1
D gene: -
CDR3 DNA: TGCGCCAGCAGCCAAATCTGCCCGGACTACCCAGGTTGCGAGCAGTACTTC
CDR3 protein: CASSQICPDYPGCEQYF

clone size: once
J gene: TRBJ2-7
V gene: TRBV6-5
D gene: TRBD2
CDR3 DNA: TGTGCCAGCAGTTACCGGGGAGGGATCTACGACGAGCAGTACTTC
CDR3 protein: CASSYRGGIYDEQYF

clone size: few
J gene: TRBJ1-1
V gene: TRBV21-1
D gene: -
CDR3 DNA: TGTGCCAGCAGCACGTCTGGGACAACTCTAGAAGCTTTCTTT
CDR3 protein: CASSTSGTTLEAFF

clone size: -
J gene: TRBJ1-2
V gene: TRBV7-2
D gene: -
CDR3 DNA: TGTGCCAGCAGCTTAGGGGCCGGTCGTCAAGGCTACACCTTC
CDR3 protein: CASSLGAGRQGYTF

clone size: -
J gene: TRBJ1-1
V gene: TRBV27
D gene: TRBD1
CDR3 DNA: TGTGCCAGCAGGGACAGGGGGTTGAACACTGAAGCTTTCTTT
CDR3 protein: CASRDRGLNTEAFF

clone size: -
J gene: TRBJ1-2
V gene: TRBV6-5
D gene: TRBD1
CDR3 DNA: TGTGCCAGCAGAACCGGACAGGGGGCGCAAGGCTACACCTTC
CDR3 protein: CASRTGQGAQGYTF

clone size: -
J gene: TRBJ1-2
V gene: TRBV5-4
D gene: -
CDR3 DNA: TGTGCCAGCAGCTCCCCGTCGGGTGTTTATAGCTACACCTTC
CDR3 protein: CASSSPSGVYSYTF

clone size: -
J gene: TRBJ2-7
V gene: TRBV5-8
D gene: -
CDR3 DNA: TGTGCCAGCACCCGGACGGGGAAAACCTACGAGCAGTACTTC
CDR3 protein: CASTRTGKTYEQYF

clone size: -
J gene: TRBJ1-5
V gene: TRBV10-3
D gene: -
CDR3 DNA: TGTGCCATCAGTGACGGCAATCAGCCCCAGCATTTT
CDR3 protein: CAISDGNQPQHF

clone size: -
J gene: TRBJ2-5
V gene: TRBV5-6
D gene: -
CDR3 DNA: TGTGCCAGCAGCCCTAGCCCTCAAGAGACCCAGTACTTC
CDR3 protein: CASSPSPQETQYF

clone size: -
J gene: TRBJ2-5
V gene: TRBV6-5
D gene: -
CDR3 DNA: TGTGCCAGCACAGGCCAAGAGACCCAGTACTTC
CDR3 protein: CASTGQETQYF

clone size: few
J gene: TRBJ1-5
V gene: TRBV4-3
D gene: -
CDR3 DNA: TGCGCCAGCAGCCAAGGAGGCGGTGGCAATCAGCCCCAGCATTTT
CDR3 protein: CASSQGGGGNQPQHF

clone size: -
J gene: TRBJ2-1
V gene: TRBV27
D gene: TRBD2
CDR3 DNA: TGTGCCAGCACGGGAAGAAAACCGGGACTAGCGGGAGTCTACAATGAGCAGTTCTTC
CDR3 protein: CASTGRKPGLAGVYNEQFF

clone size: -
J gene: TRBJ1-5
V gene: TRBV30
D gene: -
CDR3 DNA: TGTGCCTGGAGTGTACTAGGACCGAATAGCAATCAGCCCCAGCATTTT
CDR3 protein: CAWSVLGPNSNQPQHF